This T cell receptor (beta chain) appears in the sequencing data of a study of CD8 T cells in Susac syndrome. Random hexamers were used to reverse transcribe the RNA input (about 0.5 to 1 ug). Amplification of the TCR beta CDR3 was carried out by immunoSEQ multiplex PCR, which spanned a total of 54 Vbeta and 13 Jbeta segments. Each CDR3 protein is one row after TCRdb ran MiXCR on the immunoSEQ multiplex PCR reads. The data contain about 180,000 distinct CDR3 sequences, around 94% of them singletons. The CDR3 has 16 amino acids. The V gene lost 2 bases and the J gene lost 4 bases, with 16 bases spanning the gap. The sample holds one count of this clonotype. The antigen is unknown. Study-level findings and limits: That the number of individuals in its TCR sequencing and HLA analysis was relatively small was acknowledged by the study.

The chain has TRBV12-3 or TRBV12-4 and TRBJ2-3; D uncertain. The sequence was collected from a human donor with Susac syndrome. Sequencing used CD4+ T cells from PBMCs. The CDR3 region is CASSLFPGRIPDTQYF. The CDR3 bases are TGTGCCAGCAGTTTATTCCCTGGGCGAATCCCAGATACGCAGTATTTT.